This TCR beta chain is from a study of neoadjuvant anti-PD-1 for oral cavity cancer. Study background: Most patients had three to four biweekly doses of 3 mg/kg nivolumab before resection. Patients without progression got a fourth dose around day 43. General study points: Each response group had just three patients in TCR analyses.

V gave up 7 bases and J gave up 7 bases, with 14 bases separating them. The V gene's germline CDR1 is SGDLS and CDR2 YYNGEE. The CDR3 spans 12 residues. Of note for this clone: Its target is unknown.

Clones were read by immunoSEQ multiplex PCR, and TCRdb kept only the in-frame ones, dropping some. The table lists roughly 67,000 clones, 80% to 90% of them singletons. The patients had HPV-negative, locally advanced oral cavity squamous cell carcinoma. This clonotype was obtained from a person between 35 and 79 years old with oral cavity squamous cell carcinoma. The sequenced sample was PBMCs, obtained before nivolumab (anti-PD-1) treatment. The J gene is TRBJ1-1, the V gene TRBV9, with D perhaps matching TRBD1 (5 bases). The DNA for the CDR3 is TGTGCCAGCGGCCCCGGGGGATATGAAGCTTTCTTT. This sequence encodes CASGPGGYEAFF. Full variable domain (outside the CDR3, taken from reference TRBV9 and TRBJ1-1): DSGVTQTPKHLITATGQRVTLRCSPRSGDLSVYWYQQSLDQGLQFLIQYYNGEERAKGNILERFSAQQFPDLHSELNLSSLELGDSALYFCASGPGGYEAFFGQGTRLTVV.